The next 32 T cell receptor beta chains were all read from a single sample in a study of tumor-infiltrating lymphocytes in oesophageal squamous cell carcinoma. TCRdb ran MiXCR on the PCR reads and lists one entry per CDR3 protein. The sample shows approximately 18,000 distinct CDR3 sequences, about 50% of them seen only once. The sample was esophageal tumor tissue. These receptors were obtained from a male donor with esophageal squamous cell carcinoma.

The chain uses TRBV7-6 and TRBJ1-5, with D perhaps TRBD1 (5 bases). V was pared by 1 base and J by 1 base, with 11 bases between. Per the germline V gene, CDR1 is SGHVS and CDR2 is FNYEAQ. The CDR3 extends over 16 amino acids. CDR3 residues: CASSLGGGGSNQPQHF. For the CDR3, the DNA is TGTGCCAGCAGCTTAGGGGGGGGGGGAAGCAATCAGCCCCAGCATTTT. Complete variable domain (other parts from reference TRBV7-6 and TRBJ1-5): GAGVSQSPRYKVTKRGQDVALRCDPISGHVSLYWYRQALGQGPEFLTYFNYEAQQDKSGLPNDRFSAERPEGSISTLTIQRTEQRDSAMYRCASSLGGGGSNQPQHFGDGTRLSIL.

On this clonotype: It may be a read error: a sequence one base away is much more abundant. The rearrangement joins TRBV7-8 to TRBJ2-4; 8 bases are shared with TRBD1. Judging by the DNA end, TRBJ2-1 fits better; the J call may be wrong. Germline lookup yields CDR1 SGHVS and CDR2 FQNEAQ. CDR3 length equals 13 residues. DNA for the CDR3: TGTGCCAGCAGTTCGGACAGGGACGGTGAGCAGTTCTTC. It is translated as CASSSDRDGEQFF.

The chain joins TRBV7-6 to TRBJ2-4; 8 nucleotides align to TRBD2. With the DNA end fitting TRBJ2-7 better, the J assignment may be wrong. The CDR3 sequence is 15 residues long. Germline V CDR1 and CDR2: SGHVS, FNYEAQ. CDR3 protein: CASSPVRTSKYEQYF. CDR3 in DNA: TGTGCCAGCAGCCCCGTCCGGACTAGCAAATACGAGCAGTACTTC.

There are many counts of this clonotype. The rearrangement links TRBV5-1 to TRBJ1-1; possibly TRBD1 for D (5 bases). The germline V gene encodes CDR1 SGHRS and CDR2 YFSETQ. Deletions cut 0 bases from V and 7 bases from J, with 10 bases between. The CDR3 has 13 amino acids. The CDR3 DNA follows: TGCGCCAGCAGCTTGGTACCCGGGGGTGAAGCTTTCTTT. It codes for CASSLVPGGEAFF.

J is TRBJ1-4 and V is TRBV7-4, with D possibly matching TRBD1 (6 bases). The CDR3 is 14 amino acids. V lost 5 bases and J 8 bases, leaving 15 bases between the germline ends. Germline lookup yields CDR1 SGHVT and CDR2 SQSDAQ. DNA for the CDR3: TGTGCCAGCAGCCTACAGGGTGGTACGGAAAAACTGTTTTTT. It translates to CASSLQGGTEKLFF.

This sequence joins TRBV7-2 and TRBJ2-1; TRBD1 aligns across 7 bases. The J call may not be correct, given that the DNA end is closer to TRBJ2-5. CDR1 SGHTA and CDR2 FQGNSA come from the germline V gene. The CDR3 spans 15 residues. The CDR3 region is CASSLAGTVQETQYF. The CDR3 DNA is TGTGCCAGCAGCTTAGCTGGGACAGTCCAAGAGACCCAGTACTTC.

The chain combines TRBV7-8 with TRBJ1-2; 7 bases map to TRBD1. From germline, CDR1 is SGHVS and CDR2 FQNEAQ. This CDR3 is 18 amino acids long. With V trimmed by 1 base and J by 4 bases, 15 bases remained unmatched. CDR3 DNA sequence: TGTGCCAGCAGCTTAGGCAGGACAGGAACTTTGGCCCCCTATGGCTACACCTTC. This sequence encodes CASSLGRTGTLAPYGYTF.

Only a few counts were recorded for this clonotype. The chain employs TRBV7-6 and TRBJ2-3; D may be TRBD2 (5 bases). The better agreement between TRBJ2-5 and the DNA end casts doubt on the J call. Germline CDR1 is SGHVS and CDR2 is FNYEAQ. The CDR3 is made up of 14 amino acids. Here the CDR3 DNA reads TGTGCCAGCAGCTTCTACCGGGATAAAGAGACCCAGTACTTC. As protein: CASSFYRDKETQYF.

V gene TRBV7-2 combines with J gene TRBJ2-3; TRBD1 matches at 11 bases. V was clipped by 3 bases and J by 4 bases; unmatched bases: 9. Germline CDR1 is SGHTA and CDR2 is FQGNSA. This CDR3 spans 17 amino acids. In DNA, the CDR3 is TGTGCCAGCAGCTTCGGTAGCGGACAGGGGGCTTCAGATACGCAGTATTTT. Protein sequence: CASSFGSGQGASDTQYF.

For this clonotype: The junction and the germline gene differ at one end; a read error may be behind it. The gene calls are TRBV7-6 and TRBJ2-1, with TRBD2 as a possible D gene (5 bases). The closer fit of TRBJ2-7 to the DNA end suggests the J call may be wrong. The CDR3 spans 17 residues. Germline V gene lookup returns CDR1 SGHVS and CDR2 FNYEAQ. CDR3 loop: CASSNGVLQSSYNEQYF. The CDR3 nucleotides read TGTGCTAGCAGTAACGGGGTCCTGCAGAGCTCCTACAATGAGCAGTACTTC.

The chain combines TRBV7-2 with TRBJ2-7; no reliable D call. The better agreement between TRBJ2-5 and the DNA end casts doubt on the J call. Germline CDR1 is SGHTA and CDR2 is FQGNSA. The CDR3 has 11 amino acids. This CDR3 reads CASTLKETQYF. The CDR3 coding sequence is TGTGCCAGCACCCTAAAAGAGACCCAGTACTTC.

At least ten counts were recorded for this clonotype. V is TRBV27 and J is TRBJ2-1; 7 bases match TRBD2. The last part of the DNA fits TRBJ2-7 better; the J call may be wrong. The germline gives CDR1 MNHEY, CDR2 SMNVEV (reference sequence). The CDR3 is 15 amino acids. CDR3 nucleotides: TGTGCCAGCAGTTTGGGGGGGGACGGAGGTTGGGGGCAGTACTTC. Its translation is CASSLGGDGGWGQYF.

A few counts support this clonotype. V usage is TRBV2 and J usage is TRBJ2-1; D is unresolved. Germline CDR1 and CDR2: SNHLY and FYNNEI. The V gene lost 6 bases and the J gene lost 5 bases, with 8 bases spanning the gap. CDR3 size: 12 residues. The CDR3 coding sequence is TGTGCCAGCAGGTCGGACGACAATGAGCAGTTCTTC. Protein product: CASRSDDNEQFF. Full variable domain (missing parts from reference TRBV2 and TRBJ2-1): EPEVTQTPSHQVTQMGQEVILRCVPISNHLYFYWYRQILGQKVEFLVSFYNNEISEKSEIFDDQFSVERPDGSNFTLKIRSTKLEDSAMYFCASRSDDNEQFFGPGTRLTVL.

This clonotype has a count of ten or more. The chain is built from TRBV19 and TRBJ2-2, with D hard to call. There are 13 residues in the CDR3. Germline CDR1 LNHDA, CDR2 SQIVND (reference sequence). V was cut by 6 bases and J by 4 bases, with 9 bases left in between. The DNA for the CDR3 is TGTGCCAGTAGCCCGTCGGGCACCGGGGAGCTGTTTTTT. Translated: CASSPSGTGELFF.

The table lists this clonotype with many counts. V gene TRBV5-1 combines with J gene TRBJ1-1; D unclear. V lost 0 bases and J lost 6, with 9 bases in between. This CDR3 has 13 residues. Germline loops: CDR1 SGHRS, CDR2 YFSETQ. The CDR3 sequence: CASSLDPVSEAFF. The CDR3 DNA sequence: TGCGCCAGCAGCTTGGATCCAGTTTCTGAAGCTTTCTTT.

The table lists this clonotype with many counts. The genes are TRBV2 and TRBJ1-4, with 10 positions matching TRBD1. This CDR3 is 16 amino acids long. Per the germline V gene, CDR1 is SNHLY and CDR2 is FYNNEI. Trimming took 6 bases from V and 3 from J; bases not matched to a gene: 7. Here the CDR3 DNA reads TGTGCCAGCAGATCGACAGGGGGCGTACCTAATGAAAAACTGTTTTTT. This sequence encodes CASRSTGGVPNEKLFF.

This clonotype was seen more than once but under ten times. This is likely a read error, given that the CDR3 carries no conserved phenylalanine or tryptophan at its end. No DNA is shown, since the ends of the CDR3 on it are uncertain; the CDR3 is the one TCRdb lists. The gene calls are TRBV7-2 and TRBJ2-1. Germline V CDR1 and CDR2: SGHTA, FQGNSA. The CDR3 comprises 15 residues, both ends counted. CDR3 protein: CASSLGGNYGYTFGS.

This chain connects TRBV10-3 to TRBJ2-5; 12 bases agree with TRBD2. CDR1 is ENHRY, CDR2 SYGVKD, per germline. The CDR3 has 15 residues. V shed 0 bases, J shed 11 bases, and the junction held 7 bases outside the gene matches. CDR3 loop: CAISESLAGGRWQYF. As DNA, the CDR3 is TGTGCCATCAGTGAGTCTCTAGCGGGGGGGCGTTGGCAGTACTTC.

The rearrangement joins TRBV6-6 to TRBJ1-6; no firm D call. Germline CDR1 and CDR2: MNHNY and SVGAGI (reference sequence). The V and J ends lost 6 bases and 9 bases respectively, with 9 bases between them. The length of the CDR3 is 12 residues. CDR3 residues: CASSKAGSPLHF. CDR3 DNA: TGTGCCAGCAGCAAGGCAGGTTCACCCCTCCACTTT.

This clonotype was seen many times. Just one base apart from a much larger clone, this may be a read error. The chain joins TRBV24-1 to TRBJ2-7; maybe TRBD2 (6 bases). The germline CDR1 and CDR2 sequences are KGHDR and SFDVKD. CDR3 length equals 15 residues. Trimming removed 4 bases from V and 7 bases from J, with 19 bases in between. CDR3 DNA sequence: TGTGCCACCAGTGAAAGGCGGGATCACTACAATGAGCAGTACTTC. Its protein is CATSERRDHYNEQYF.

Details on this clonotype: The conserved final phenylalanine or tryptophan is absent from the CDR3, which likely points to a read error. The limits of the CDR3 on the DNA are not certain, so only TCRdb's listed CDR3 is given. The chain recombines TRBV24-1 with TRBJ2-6; TRBD1 reflects the table's D call only, with no check against the DNA. In germline, CDR1 is KGHDR, CDR2 SFDVKD. Including both end residues, the CDR3 is 17 amino acids long. CDR3: CATSTGTGSYNEQFFGA.

Regarding this clonotype: The junction departs from the called germline gene at one end, perhaps through a read error. The CDR3 reads CASSAGTYNEQFF. The CDR3 nucleotides are TGTGCTAGCAGCGCCGGGACTTACAATGAGCAGTTCTTC. V usage is TRBV7-6 and J usage is TRBJ2-3, with a tentative D call TRBD2 (6 bases). Near its end, the DNA agrees better with TRBJ2-1, so the J call may be wrong. The CDR3 has 13 amino acids. Germline-derived CDR1 and CDR2 are SGHVS and FNYEAQ.

This clonotype is medium-sized in the sample. The chain links TRBV24-1 to TRBJ2-5; possible D gene TRBD1, 5 bases. The CDR3 is 14 amino acids. Deletions cut 0 bases from V and 5 bases from J, with 9 bases between. Germline CDR1 KGHDR, CDR2 SFDVKD. The CDR3 spells CATSDLKGVETQYF. CDR3 DNA: TGTGCCACCAGTGATTTGAAAGGGGTTGAGACCCAGTACTTC.

This clonotype turned up a few times. The DNA of the CDR3 is TGTGCCAGCAGCACCGACAGGGGTGCAGATACGCAGTATTTT. This codes for CASSTDRGADTQYF. This chain uses TRBV7-2 with TRBJ2-3; TRBD1 agrees at 8 bases. This CDR3 has 14 amino acids. CDR1 SGHTA and CDR2 FQGNSA come from the germline V gene. J lost 4 bases, V lost 5 bases, and 5 bases had no gene match.

The gene calls are TRBV7-8 and TRBJ2-7; perhaps TRBD2 as D (6 bases). The CDR3 contains 15 residues. The germline CDR1 and CDR2 sequences are SGHVS and FQNEAQ. Trimming took off 2 bases at V and 9 bases at J, with 20 bases between the two ends. CDR3: CASSLSVGLLLGQYF. DNA of the CDR3: TGTGCCAGCAGCTTATCGGTAGGACTACTTTTAGGGCAGTACTTC.

The chain is built from TRBV6-8 and TRBJ2-5, with TRBD1 matching 8 bases. The J call is in doubt because the DNA end fits TRBJ2-1 better. This CDR3 comprises 14 residues. The germline V gene has CDR1 MNHGY and CDR2 SAAAGT. The CDR3 DNA reads as TGTGCCAGCACGCGGACAGGGCCTTACAATGAGCAGTTCTTC. The encoded protein is CASTRTGPYNEQFF.

The rearrangement links TRBV7-6 to TRBJ2-1, with 11 nucleotides matching TRBD2. The CDR3 length is 15 residues. With V trimmed by 3 bases and J by 9 bases, 7 bases remained unmatched. Germline V gives CDR1 SGHVS, CDR2 FNYEAQ. The CDR3 DNA follows: TGTGCCAGCAGCTTCCCGACTAGCGGGGTCGGTGAGCAGTTCTTC. Its translation: CASSFPTSGVGEQFF.

In this sample, this clonotype is medium-sized. This chain links TRBV10-2 with TRBJ2-1, with 11 bases identical to TRBD2. V was pared by 2 bases and J by 10 bases, with 4 bases of the junction left unmatched. The length of the CDR3 is 14 residues. Germline assignment: CDR1 WSHSY and CDR2 SAAADI. The CDR3 DNA sequence: TGCGCCAGCAGTGAGACTAGCGGGAGTGTAGAGCAGTTCTTC. It yields the protein CASSETSGSVEQFF.

The genes are TRBV7-9 and TRBJ2-3; 10 nucleotides match TRBD2. V lost 5 bases and J lost 0; bases outside the gene matches: 5. The CDR3 contains 16 residues. The germline CDR1 and CDR2 sequences are SEHNR and FQNEAQ (reference sequence). CDR3 sequence: CASSLGLAASTDTQYF. In DNA, the CDR3 is TGTGCCAGCAGCCTCGGACTAGCGGCTAGCACAGATACGCAGTATTTT. The complete variable domain, with remaining parts taken from reference TRBV7-9 and TRBJ2-3, reads DTGVSQNPRHKITKRGQNVTFRCDPISEHNRLYWYRQTLGQGPEFLTYFQNEAQLEKSRLLSDRFSAERPKGSFSTLEIQRTEQGDSAMYLCASSLGLAASTDTQYFGPGTRLTVL.

This clonotype was found many times. A single base separates this from a much larger clone, so it may be a read error. The chain carries TRBV11-3 and TRBJ2-5; the match to TRBD2 covers 14 bases. Germline V gene data show CDR1 as SGHNT and CDR2 as YENEEA. J lost 11 bases, V lost 4 bases, and 18 bases had no gene match. This CDR3 comprises 18 residues. The CDR3 region is CASSSFGLAGGGDNEQYF. The CDR3 DNA is TGTGCCAGCAGCTCCTTTGGACTAGCGGGAGGAGGAGACAATGAGCAGTACTTC.

This clonotype was recorded at least ten times. The genes are TRBV6-2 or TRBV6-3 and TRBJ2-3; weak D call: TRBD2 (6 bases). CDR3 length: 15 residues. Trimming pared 2 bases from V and 2 bases from J, leaving 11 bases between. Germline CDR1 MNHEY, CDR2 SVGEGT. CDR3 DNA sequence: TGTGCCAGCAGTTACCCGACTAGATCCACAGATACGCAGTATTTT. This encodes CASSYPTRSTDTQYF.

The chain has TRBV7-2 and TRBJ2-3, with a weak D call TRBD2 (5 bases). Germline V lookup: CDR1 SGHTA, CDR2 FQGNSA. V gave up 4 bases and J gave up 0 bases, with 8 bases separating them. The CDR3 spans 14 residues. The CDR3: CASSSDSSTDTQYF. The CDR3 DNA reads TGTGCCAGCAGCTCGGACTCGAGCACAGATACGCAGTATTTT.